This TCR beta chain comes out of a study of T cell changes during pregnancy in multiple sclerosis. This CDR3 is built from 11 residues. Trimming took off 6 bases at V and 5 bases at J, with 7 bases between the two ends. Germline V CDR1 and CDR2: LNHDA, SQIVND (reference sequence). Generated by immunoSEQ multiplex PCR, the TCRdb table keeps only in-frame clones and is missing some. The sample has tens of thousands of clones; around 92% are singletons. This clone was seen only a few times. The source material was peripheral blood, sampled in the first trimester of pregnancy. This sequence was found in a female donor with multiple sclerosis, enrolled in a pregnancy study. The chain has TRBV19 and TRBJ1-1; D not certain. This CDR3 is CASSPSTEAFF. The CDR3 DNA reads TGTGCCAGTAGCCCCTCGACTGAAGCTTTCTTT.